A single TCR beta chain is shown here with its context. Antigen: not known. Donors counted as nominally healthy when sampled, yet unrecorded immune exposures were likely. Amplification used 60 Vbeta primers and 13 Jbeta primers. The method was immunoSEQ multiplex PCR; TCRdb's version includes in-frame clones alone and lacks a portion of them. The sample includes tens of thousands of clones, roughly 81% of them seen just once. This record belongs to a study of cytomegalovirus exposure and HLA in healthy donors. Points from the study as a whole: With further analysis later on, most CMV-associated TCR beta chains appeared HLA-restricted.

V lost 3 bases and J lost 8, with 10 bases in between. In germline, CDR1 is DFQATT, CDR2 SNEGSKA (reference sequence). The CDR3 extends over 11 amino acids. The source is a woman aged 40 to 50 in good health and CMV-seropositive. Sequencing input: PBMCs. This chain links TRBV20-1 with TRBJ1-2; D not resolved. In nucleotides, the CDR3 is TGCAGTGCTAGTGTCGGGGAGGGCTACACCTTC. It is translated as CSASVGEGYTF.